This record looks at one T cell receptor beta chain sequence and its context. Its specificity is not known. The sample is drawn from a study of cytomegalovirus exposure and HLA in healthy donors. Study findings and constraints: Most TCR beta V segments were productive about 87% or about 30% of the time in an earlier analysis. Reportedly, cytomegalovirus status was diagnosed with high sensitivity and specificity. Donors were assumed by presence/absence analyses to have roughly uniform sequencing depth. In a later analysis, several top co-occurrence clusters appeared linked to parvovirus B19, influenza, CMV and Epstein-Barr virus.

Both 60 Vbeta primers and 13 Jbeta primers went into the PCR. Here immunoSEQ multiplex PCR was the method, and the copy in TCRdb shows in-frame clones only, minus some. The sample lists 120,000 or so clones, about 81% occurring once. The CDR3 is 13 residues long. V lost 5 bases and J lost 7, with 15 bases in between. The V gene's germline CDR1 is SGHRS and CDR2 YFSETQ. The chain uses TRBV5-1 and TRBJ1-2, with TRBD1 as a possible D gene (5 bases). This sequence was found in a man between 40 and 49 years old in good health and CMV-seronegative. Sequencing was performed on PBMCs. CDR3 DNA sequence: TGCGCCAGCAGTATTCAGGGAATTGGTGGCTACACCTTC. Protein product: CASSIQGIGGYTF.